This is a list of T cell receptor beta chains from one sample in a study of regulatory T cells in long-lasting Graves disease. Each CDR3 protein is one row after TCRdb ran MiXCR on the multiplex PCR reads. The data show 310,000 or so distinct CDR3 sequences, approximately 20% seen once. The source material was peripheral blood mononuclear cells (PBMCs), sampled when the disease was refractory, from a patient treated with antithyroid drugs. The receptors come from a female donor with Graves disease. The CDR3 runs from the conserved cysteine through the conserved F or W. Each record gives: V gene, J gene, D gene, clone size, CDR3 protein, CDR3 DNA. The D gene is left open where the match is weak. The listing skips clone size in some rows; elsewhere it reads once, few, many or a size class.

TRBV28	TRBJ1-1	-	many	CASSLGLMNTEAFF	TGTGCCAGCAGTTTAGGGCTGATGAACACTGAAGCTTTCTTT
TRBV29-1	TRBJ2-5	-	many	CSVGSLRSSRETQYF	TGCAGCGTTGGTTCCCTCAGGTCCTCGCGGGAGACCCAGTACTTC
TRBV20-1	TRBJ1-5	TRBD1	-	CSARRGHNQPQHF	TGCAGTGCTAGAAGGGGGCACAATCAGCCCCAGCATTTT
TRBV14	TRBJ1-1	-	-	CASSQLGQLVSRGTEAFF	TGTGCCAGCAGCCAACTCGGACAATTGGTGTCAAGGGGCACTGAAGCTTTCTTT
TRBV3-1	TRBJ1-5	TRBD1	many	CASSQDAAGGRPQHF	TGTGCCAGCAGCCAAGATGCAGCAGGGGGGCGGCCCCAGCATTTT
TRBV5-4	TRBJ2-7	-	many	CASSSGAEVSYEQYF	TGTGCCAGCAGCTCGGGAGCGGAGGTGTCCTACGAGCAGTACTTC
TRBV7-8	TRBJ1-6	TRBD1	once	CASSRVRQGSNSPLHF	TGTGCCAGCAGCCGAGTACGACAGGGTAGTAATTCACCCCTCCACTTT
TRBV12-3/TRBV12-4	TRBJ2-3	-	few	CASSFQATSTDTQYF	TGTGCCAGCAGTTTTCAGGCTACTAGCACAGATACGCAGTATTTT
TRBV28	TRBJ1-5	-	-	CASSSGQPQHF	TGTGCCAGCAGTTCAGGTCAGCCCCAGCATTTT
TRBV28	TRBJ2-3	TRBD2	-	CASSTPSGRAYRTDTQYF	TGTGCCAGCAGTACTCCTAGCGGGAGGGCCTACAGAACAGATACGCAGTATTTT
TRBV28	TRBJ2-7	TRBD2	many	CASSPPGTSGPYEQYF	TGTGCCAGCAGCCCCCCCGGGACTAGCGGACCCTACGAGCAGTACTTC
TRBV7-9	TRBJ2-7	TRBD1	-	CASSATPGQGTF	TGTGCCAGCAGCGCTACTCCGGGACAGGGGACTTTC
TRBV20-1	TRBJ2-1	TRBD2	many	CSAVSGSYNEQFF	TGCAGTGCTGTTAGCGGGAGCTACAATGAGCAGTTCTTC
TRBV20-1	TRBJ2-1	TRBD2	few	CSAQSGASGLAGSEQFF	TGCAGTGCTCAGAGCGGGGCTTCGGGACTAGCGGGATCGGAGCAGTTCTTC
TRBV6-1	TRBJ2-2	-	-	CASSGIVSASTGELFF	TGTGCCAGCAGTGGAATAGTATCGGCATCCACCGGGGAGCTGTTTTTT
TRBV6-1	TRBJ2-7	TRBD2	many	CASRSTEGLAGGMREQYF	TGTGCCAGCAGGTCGACAGAGGGACTAGCGGGAGGGATGCGCGAGCAGTACTTC
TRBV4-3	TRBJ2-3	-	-	CASSQDLRASVPDTQYF	TGCGCCAGCAGCCAAGATCTTAGGGCTAGCGTCCCAGATACGCAGTATTTT
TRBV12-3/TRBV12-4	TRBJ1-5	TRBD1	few	CASSWGTGDYNQPQHF	TGTGCCAGCAGTTGGGGGACAGGGGACTACAATCAGCCCCAGCATTTT
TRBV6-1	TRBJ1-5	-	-	CASSSPGTQPQHF	TGTGCCAGCAGCTCCCCGGGAACTCAGCCCCAGCATTTT
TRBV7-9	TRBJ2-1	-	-	CASSLSQGVEQFF	TGTGCCAGCAGCTTGTCACAGGGAGTTGAGCAGTTCTTC
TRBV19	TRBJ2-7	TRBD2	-	CASSKGLAGVREQYF	TGTGCCAGTAGTAAAGGACTAGCGGGAGTTCGCGAGCAGTACTTC
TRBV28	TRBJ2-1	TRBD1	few	CASTPDRGEQFF	TGTGCCAGCACCCCGGACAGGGGTGAGCAGTTCTTC
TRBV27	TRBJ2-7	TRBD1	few	CASSFEGTGDF	TGTGCCAGCAGTTTTGAAGGGACAGGTGACTTC
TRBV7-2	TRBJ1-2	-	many	CASSFPGGLGYTF	TGTGCCAGCAGCTTTCCCGGGGGCCTAGGCTACACCTTC
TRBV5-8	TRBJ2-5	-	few	CASRFGPRGIQETQYF	TGTGCCAGCAGATTCGGACCGCGGGGAATCCAAGAGACCCAGTACTTC
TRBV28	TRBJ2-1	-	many	CASSLGPRVHEQFF	TGTGCCAGCAGTTTGGGGCCCAGGGTCCATGAGCAGTTCTTC
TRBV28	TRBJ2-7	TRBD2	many	CASSLPPGTSGSYEQYF	TGTGCCAGCAGTCTCCCTCCCGGGACTAGCGGGAGTTACGAGCAGTACTTC
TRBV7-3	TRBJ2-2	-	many	CASSFGGNTGELFF	TGTGCCAGCAGCTTTGGGGGTAACACCGGGGAGCTGTTTTTT
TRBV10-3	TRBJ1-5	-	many	CAISEEFQGPQHF	TGTGCCATCAGTGAGGAGTTTCAGGGCCCCCAGCATTTT
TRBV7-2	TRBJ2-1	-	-	CASGLSESEQFF	TGTGCCAGCGGCTTATCAGAATCTGAGCAGTTCTTC
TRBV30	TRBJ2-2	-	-	CAWSAGAAGELFF	TGTGCCTGGAGTGCAGGGGCGGCCGGGGAGCTGTTTTTT
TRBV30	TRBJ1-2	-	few	CAWSVLNNGYGYTF	TGTGCCTGGAGTGTTCTTAATAATGGGTATGGCTACACCTTC
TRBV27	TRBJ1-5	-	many	CASSLSGNQPQHF	TGTGCCAGCAGCTTATCGGGGAATCAGCCCCAGCATTTT
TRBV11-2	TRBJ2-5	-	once	CASSFHTRQYQETQYF	TGTGCCAGCAGCTTTCACACGAGACAGTACCAAGAGACCCAGTACTTC
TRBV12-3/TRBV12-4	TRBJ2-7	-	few	CASSPSLYEQYF	TGTGCCAGCAGTCCCTCTTTGTACGAGCAGTACTTC
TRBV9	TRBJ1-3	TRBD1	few	CASSAAGQGYLSGNTIYF	TGTGCCAGCAGCGCAGCAGGACAGGGCTATCTCTCTGGAAACACCATATATTTT
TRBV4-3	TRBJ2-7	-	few	CASSHGRGDLLYEQYF	TGCGCCAGCAGCCATGGGAGGGGGGACCTACTATACGAGCAGTACTTC
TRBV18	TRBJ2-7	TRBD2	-	CASSPTSGARENEQYF	TGTGCTAGCTCACCAACCTCAGGCGCGCGGGAGAACGAGCAGTACTTC
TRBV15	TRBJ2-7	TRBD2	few	CATSRDRSGLYEQYF	TGTGCCACCAGCAGAGATCGTAGCGGGCTATACGAGCAGTACTTC
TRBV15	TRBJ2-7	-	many	CATSRDKGPSQQYF	TGTGCCACCAGCAGAGATAAAGGACCTAGCCAGCAGTACTTC
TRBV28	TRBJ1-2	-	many	CASSLLGSYGYTF	TGTGCCAGCAGTTTATTAGGGTCCTATGGCTACACCTTC
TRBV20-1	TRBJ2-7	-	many	CSAGQLVHEQYF	TGCAGTGCCGGACAGCTCGTCCACGAGCAGTACTTC
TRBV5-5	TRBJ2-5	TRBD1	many	CASSLGWDRYIDETQYF	TGTGCCAGCAGCTTGGGTTGGGACAGGTACATTGACGAGACCCAGTACTTC
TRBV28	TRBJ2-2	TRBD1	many	CASSWTGMGGELFF	TGTGCCAGCAGTTGGACAGGGATGGGCGGGGAGCTGTTTTTT
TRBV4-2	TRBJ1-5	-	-	CASSQDLGLSNQPQHF	TGTGCCAGCAGCCAAGATCTTGGGCTGAGCAATCAGCCCCAGCATTTT
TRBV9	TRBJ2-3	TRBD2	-	CASSRRESTDTQYF	TGTGCCAGCAGCCGGCGGGAGAGCACAGATACGCAGTATTTT
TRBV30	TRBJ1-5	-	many	CAWSRDGREPQHF	TGTGCCTGGAGTCGGGACGGAAGGGAGCCCCAGCATTTT
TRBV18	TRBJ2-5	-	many	CASSLRDAQETQYF	TGTGCCAGCTCACTCCGGGACGCCCAAGAGACCCAGTACTTC
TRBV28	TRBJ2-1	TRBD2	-	CASSWVGGREGRSDEQFF	TGTGCCAGCAGTTGGGTTGGGGGGCGGGAGGGTAGAAGCGATGAGCAGTTCTTC
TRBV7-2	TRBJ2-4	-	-	CASSVGTGTRDIQYF	TGTGCCAGCAGCGTAGGAACCGGGACACGGGACATTCAGTACTTC
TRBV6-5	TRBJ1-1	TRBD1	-	CASSYIGRTGGIGTEAFF	TGTGCCAGCAGTTACATCGGGCGGACAGGGGGCATCGGCACTGAAGCTTTCTTT
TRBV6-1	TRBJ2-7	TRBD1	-	CASSPQHSRDRAYEQYF	TGTGCCAGCAGTCCTCAACACTCCCGGGACAGGGCCTACGAGCAGTACTTC
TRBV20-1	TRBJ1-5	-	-	CSASGDGNQPQHF	TGCAGTGCTTCAGGGGATGGCAATCAGCCCCAGCATTTT
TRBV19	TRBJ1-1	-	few	CASTPGRQRDTEAFF	TGTGCCAGTACCCCCGGGAGGCAGAGGGACACTGAAGCTTTCTTT
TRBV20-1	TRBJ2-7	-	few	CSASGAAERDSIYEQYF	TGCAGTGCTAGTGGCGCGGCAGAGAGAGACTCTATCTACGAGCAGTACTTC
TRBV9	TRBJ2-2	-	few	CASSVAAETNTGELFF	TGTGCCAGCAGCGTAGCCGCGGAAACGAACACCGGGGAGCTGTTTTTT
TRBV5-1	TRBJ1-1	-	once	CASRARTPGTEAFF	TGCGCCAGCAGGGCCAGGACCCCAGGTACTGAAGCTTTCTTT